This T cell receptor beta chain was sequenced in a study of Tregs in tolerant kidney transplant recipients. Study-wide results and caveats: Nucleotide sequences could not be compared across some patients' samples due to primer changes. Tolerant patients' donor-specific Tregs expanded beyond overall Tregs, suggesting antigen-driven growth.

The CDR3 spans 17 residues. V lost 5 bases and J 0 bases, leaving 19 bases between the germline ends. Germline V gene sequence: CDR1 LNHDA, CDR2 SQIVND (reference sequence). About this clone: Its cognate antigen is unknown. The sequenced fragment ends 3 residues before the CDR3 boundary, so the rest is inferred from the germline J gene.

Profiled with immunoSEQ multiplex PCR; TCRdb holds only in-frame clones, not every one. Its table records about 30,000 clones. The input for sequencing was CD8+ T cells from blood, taken before the transplant. The clonotype was recovered from a human donor who received a combined kidney and bone marrow transplant. This chain links TRBV19 with TRBJ1-2, with a weak D call TRBD1 (6 bases). CDR3 residues: CASSPEGDLPTNYGYTF. The DNA read from the CDR3 is TGTGCCAGTAGTCCCGAGGGGGACCTTCCCACTAACTATGGC.